These 3 T cell receptor beta chains came from one sample sequenced in a study of shared clonotypes between healthy human individuals. Sequencing used immunoSEQ multiplex PCR; TCRdb keeps in-frame clones, though not all of them. The table includes about 2.1 million clones, just under 95% detected once. CD45RO-negative CD8 cells positively selected for CCR7 made up the naive population, which excluded terminally differentiated effector memory CD45RA+ cells. The sample consisted of naive CD8+ T cells from PBMCs. These receptors were collected from a man aged 18-30 years in good health. Some clones in this sample may be carry-over from other donors' samples.

The chain couples TRBV9 to TRBJ2-1; 7 nucleotides align to TRBD1. V was clipped by 1 base and J by 5 bases; unmatched bases: 3. This CDR3 contains 14 residues. Germline lookup yields CDR1 SGDLS and CDR2 YYNGEE. Here the CDR3 DNA reads TGTGCCAGCAGCGTACAGACAGGGCACAATGAGCAGTTCTTC. Protein product: CASSVQTGHNEQFF.

The genes are TRBV13 and TRBJ2-7; TRBD2 matches 8 bases. The germline V gene encodes CDR1 PRHDT and CDR2 FYEKMQ (reference sequence). J was trimmed by 1 base and V by 3 bases; bases with no gene match: 11. The CDR3 contains 17 residues. The DNA of the CDR3 is TGTGCCAGCAGCTTTTCGACCATAAGCGGGGGTTCCTACGAGCAGTACTTC. Translated, it gives CASSFSTISGGSYEQYF.

This clone was counted a few times. The chain employs TRBV7-9 and TRBJ1-4; TRBD1 matches 8 bases. CDR3 length: 16 residues. Losses at the gene ends were 4 bases for V and 3 bases for J; bases not matched to a gene: 7. Germline V gene lookup returns CDR1 SEHNR and CDR2 FQNEAQ (reference sequence). CDR3 in amino acids: CASSSTGGPANEKLFF. For the CDR3, the DNA is TGTGCCAGCAGCTCCACAGGGGGGCCGGCTAATGAAAAACTGTTTTTT.